A selection of T cell receptor beta chains follows, all from one sample in a study of identical twins. One entry per CDR3 protein results from TCRdb running MiXCR on the 5' RACE reads. Among about 570,000 distinct CDR3 sequences listed, 9.6% were seen once. These data were also filed under a second study, of yellow fever vaccine responses in identical twins.

Specimen: PBMCs. The receptor source for this set is a woman between 18 and 29 years old in good health. Each CDR3 is given with its conserved first and last residue. Each record gives: J gene, D gene, CDR3 length, clone size, V gene, CDR3 DNA, CDR3 protein. The D gene is left open where the match is weak. Clone size appears in some rows only: once, few, many, or a class for an expanded clone.

j_gene: TRBJ2-3
d_gene: .
len: 14
abundance: many
v_gene: TRBV7-9
CDR3nt: TGTGCCAGCAGCTTTTTGGGTCGTGGAGATACGCAGTATTTT
CDR3aa: CASSFLGRGDTQYF

j_gene: TRBJ1-2
d_gene: .
len: 14
abundance: many
v_gene: TRBV4-2
CDR3nt: TGTGCCAGCAGCCAAGATATGAATAACTATGGCTACACCTTC
CDR3aa: CASSQDMNNYGYTF

j_gene: TRBJ2-7
d_gene: TRBD2
len: 15
abundance: .
v_gene: TRBV29-1
CDR3nt: TGCAGCGTTACTAGCGGAAGGACCCCTTCTAACGAGCAGTACTTC
CDR3aa: CSVTSGRTPSNEQYF

j_gene: TRBJ1-1
d_gene: TRBD1
len: 14
abundance: few
v_gene: TRBV12-3/TRBV12-4
CDR3nt: TGTGCCAGCAGTTTAGGACAGGGGGCAGGTGAAGCTTTCTTT
CDR3aa: CASSLGQGAGEAFF

j_gene: TRBJ2-1
d_gene: TRBD1
len: 17
abundance: many
v_gene: TRBV24-1
CDR3nt: TGTGCCACCAGTGATCCCCCCCAGACAGGGGGCTACAATGAGCAGTTCTTC
CDR3aa: CATSDPPQTGGYNEQFF

j_gene: TRBJ2-2
d_gene: TRBD2
len: 15
abundance: .
v_gene: TRBV20-1
CDR3nt: TGCAGTGCTCTAGCGGGAGAGGTTGGCACCGGGGAGCTGTTTTTT
CDR3aa: CSALAGEVGTGELFF

j_gene: TRBJ2-1
d_gene: TRBD2
len: 16
abundance: many
v_gene: TRBV9
CDR3nt: TGTGCCAGCAGCGTAGAGTCTAGCGGGGGGTACAATGAGCAGTTCTTC
CDR3aa: CASSVESSGGYNEQFF

j_gene: TRBJ1-1
d_gene: TRBD1
len: 15
abundance: few
v_gene: TRBV3-1
CDR3nt: TGTGCCAGCAGCCGACCACAGGGGGCGAACACTGAAGCTTTCTTT
CDR3aa: CASSRPQGANTEAFF

j_gene: TRBJ2-7
d_gene: .
len: 16
abundance: few
v_gene: TRBV12-3/TRBV12-4
CDR3nt: TGTGCCAGCAGTGCACCGACAAACGCCCCATTTGACGAGCAGTACTTC
CDR3aa: CASSAPTNAPFDEQYF

j_gene: TRBJ1-2
d_gene: .
len: 15
abundance: .
v_gene: TRBV20-1
CDR3nt: TGCAGTGCTTTTTCCCTCGGCCAGGGCAACTATGGCTACACCTTC
CDR3aa: CSAFSLGQGNYGYTF

j_gene: TRBJ2-3
d_gene: .
len: 16
abundance: .
v_gene: TRBV5-1
CDR3nt: TGCGCCAGCAGCTTGAACACAGGATCTAGCACAGATACGCAGTATTTT
CDR3aa: CASSLNTGSSTDTQYF

j_gene: TRBJ1-1
d_gene: .
len: 14
abundance: .
v_gene: TRBV12-2
CDR3nt: TGTGCAAGTCGAAAGGGACAGATGAACACTGAAGCTTTCTTT
CDR3aa: CASRKGQMNTEAFF

j_gene: TRBJ2-1
d_gene: .
len: 15
abundance: .
v_gene: TRBV6-1
CDR3nt: TGTGCCAGCAGTGAAATGGCGGTCTCCTACAATGAGCAGTTCTTC
CDR3aa: CASSEMAVSYNEQFF

j_gene: TRBJ1-1
d_gene: TRBD1
len: 16
abundance: .
v_gene: TRBV29-1
CDR3nt: TGCAGCGTAGAAAGCTGGGACAGGACGTGGAACACTGAAGCTTTCTTT
CDR3aa: CSVESWDRTWNTEAFF

j_gene: TRBJ2-7
d_gene: .
len: 14
abundance: many
v_gene: TRBV4-1
CDR3nt: TGCGCCAGCAGCCCGGGGACGGTAACCTACGAGCAGTACTTC
CDR3aa: CASSPGTVTYEQYF

j_gene: TRBJ2-3
d_gene: .
len: 13
abundance: .
v_gene: TRBV30
CDR3nt: TGTGCCTGGAGTGTGGGCTCTACAGATACGCAGTATTTT
CDR3aa: CAWSVGSTDTQYF

j_gene: TRBJ1-3
d_gene: .
len: 15
abundance: few
v_gene: TRBV28
CDR3nt: TGTGCCAGCAGTTTATTGGGGGGGAGTGAATACACCATATATTTT
CDR3aa: CASSLLGGSEYTIYF

j_gene: TRBJ2-4
d_gene: .
len: 13
abundance: many
v_gene: TRBV12-3/TRBV12-4
CDR3nt: TGTGCCAGCAGTTTATTGGGTGAAAACATTCAGTACTTC
CDR3aa: CASSLLGENIQYF

j_gene: TRBJ2-2
d_gene: .
len: 15
abundance: many
v_gene: TRBV5-1
CDR3nt: TGCGCCAGCAACCCGCGGGGGCCGGTCACCGGGGAGCTGTTTTTT
CDR3aa: CASNPRGPVTGELFF

j_gene: TRBJ2-7
d_gene: TRBD2
len: 17
abundance: .
v_gene: TRBV11-2
CDR3nt: TGTGCCAGCAGCTCAAGCCGCGGACTAGCGGACTCCTACGAGCAGTACTTC
CDR3aa: CASSSSRGLADSYEQYF

j_gene: TRBJ1-1
d_gene: .
len: 13
abundance: many
v_gene: TRBV29-1
CDR3nt: TGCAGCGTTGACGCAACAGATGACACTGAAGCTTTCTTT
CDR3aa: CSVDATDDTEAFF

j_gene: TRBJ2-5
d_gene: .
len: 23
abundance: .
v_gene: TRBV2
CDR3nt: TGTGCCAGCAGTCAACAGATCGACGACCCCCGGGTTATCGAGCGGCCACTCGGTGAGACCCAGTACTTC
CDR3aa: CASSQQIDDPRVIERPLGETQYF